This T cell receptor beta chain appears in the sequencing data of a study of OX40 agonist ivuxolimab in advanced cancers. For context, the study as a whole: The costimulatory receptor OX40 (CD134) was targeted by ivuxolimab, a fully human IgG2 agonistic monoclonal antibody. The purpose of peripheral TCRbeta sequencing was to test whether ivuxolimab changed TCR sequence diversity and led to clonal T-cell expansion. Prior anti-PD-1, anti-PD-L1 or anti-CTLA-4 therapy was permitted, and 40% of dose-escalation patients had received checkpoint inhibitors. Of the roughly 54 dose-escalation patients, hepatocellular carcinoma was present in around 19, melanoma in about 15, renal cell carcinoma in 9 and head and neck cancer in 9. In the dose-escalation cohort, around four fifths of patients were male, and the mean age was around 60 years, with a range of about 23 to 85. The paper covers the monotherapy dose-escalation part of the phase I ivuxolimab trial, which included N ≈ 52 patients. Intravenous ivuxolimab was administered to patients every 2 weeks at six dose levels: 0.01, 0.1, 0.3, 1.5, 3 and 10 mg/kg. Partial responses occurred in three dose-escalation patients: two with cutaneous melanoma and one with hepatocellular carcinoma. Beyond this particular receptor, the publication reports: The antigen specificity of the peripheral T cells that underwent clonal expansion was not determined. Clonal expansion of both CD4+ and CD8+ blood T cells was observed from baseline to week 6 at doses 0.1 to 3.0 mg/kg. Partial responders in the 0.1-3.0 mg/kg groups had among the lowest normalized peripheral clonal expansion, especially among CD8+ T cells. Low levels of normalized T-cell clonal expansion were also seen in some nonresponding patients. On average, CD8+ T cells showed more expanded clones than CD4+ T cells after ivuxolimab.

On this clone itself: Its antigen remains undetermined. No much larger clone is present one base from it, and per-base qualities are unavailable.

To sequence the TCRbeta CDR3 region, genomic DNA was isolated from the sorted cells. TCRbeta CDR3 regions were sequenced using the immunoSEQ Assay. As stored in TCRdb, this immuneACCESS dataset retains in-frame rearrangements with V and J assigned. A fraction of the clones does not appear; measured against another copy, unresolved V genes explain less than half of the discrepancy, and the remainder lacks a known reason. The table for this sample lists 35,000 to 50,000 clones; around nine tenths of them were counted only once. The ten biggest clones cover about 12% of the sample. Including cysteine and phenylalanine, the CDR3 has 13 amino acids. Only the CDR3 part of the read is kept: 39 bases, read in frame from the first base. The germline V gene specifies SGHDT as CDR1 and YYEEEE as CDR2. For this chain, trimming is 1 base at the V end and 14 bases at the J end, and the number of junction bases without a gene match is 11.

The trial excluded patients who had a history of autoimmune disease or who were on systemic immunosuppression. Peripheral blood for TCR sequencing was collected from all dose cohorts at baseline, on cycle 4 day 1, and on cycle 7 day 1. The samples were taken from a phase I, first-in-human, multicenter, open-label dose-escalation trial of ivuxolimab. Adults with locally advanced or metastatic melanoma, renal cell carcinoma, hepatocellular carcinoma or head and neck squamous cell carcinoma were enrolled in the trial. CD4+ and CD8+ T cells were sorted separately from peripheral blood before TCR sequencing.

The TCR comes from an adult with an advanced solid tumor such as melanoma, head and neck, liver or kidney cancer. The input for sequencing was CD4+ or CD8+ T cells sorted from blood, taken in a trial of the OX40 agonist ivuxolimab. The V gene is TRBV5-6 and the J gene is TRBJ2-5, with 7 bases matching TRBD1. The nucleotide sequence reads as follows: TGTGCCAGCAGCTTGTATGTTGGGGACAGAAACTACTTC. Its coded protein is CASSLYVGDRNYF.